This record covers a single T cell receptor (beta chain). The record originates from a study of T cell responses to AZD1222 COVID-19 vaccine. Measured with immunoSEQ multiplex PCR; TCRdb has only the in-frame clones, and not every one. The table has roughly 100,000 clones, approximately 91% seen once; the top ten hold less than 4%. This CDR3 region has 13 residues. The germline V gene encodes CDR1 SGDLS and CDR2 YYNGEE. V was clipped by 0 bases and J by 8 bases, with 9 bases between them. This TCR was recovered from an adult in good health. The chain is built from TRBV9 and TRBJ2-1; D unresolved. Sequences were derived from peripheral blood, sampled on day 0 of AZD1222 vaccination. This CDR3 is CASSVEYQDEQFF. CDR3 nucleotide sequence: TGTGCCAGCAGCGTAGAGTACCAGGATGAGCAGTTCTTC.